This section outlines one TCR beta chain sequence together with its context. Its specificity is unknown. Germline V gives CDR1 MNHEY, CDR2 SMNVEV (reference sequence). The CDR3 length is 14 residues. The ends were cut back, 5 bases at V and 4 bases at J, with 14 bases in the middle. These data originate in a study of cytomegalovirus exposure and HLA in healthy donors. Study-wide context: In a previous analysis, 120 million or so unique TCR beta sequences were found from some 200 million T cells. Study-wide findings and caveats: The study flagged roughly 160 TCR beta chains as cytomegalovirus-associated.

Researchers ran the PCR with 60 Vbeta and 13 Jbeta primers. Sequencing used immunoSEQ multiplex PCR; TCRdb keeps in-frame clones, though not all of them. Of 100,000 to 150,000 clones listed, approximately 77% are singletons. Sequencing was performed on PBMCs. The chain is built from TRBV27 and TRBJ1-2; perhaps TRBD1 as D (5 bases). The receptor's source is a woman aged 40 to 50 in good health and CMV-seronegative. CDR3 sequence (DNA): TGTGCCAGCAGTAGACAGTATGGGGTCTATGGCTACACCTTC. Amino acids: CASSRQYGVYGYTF.